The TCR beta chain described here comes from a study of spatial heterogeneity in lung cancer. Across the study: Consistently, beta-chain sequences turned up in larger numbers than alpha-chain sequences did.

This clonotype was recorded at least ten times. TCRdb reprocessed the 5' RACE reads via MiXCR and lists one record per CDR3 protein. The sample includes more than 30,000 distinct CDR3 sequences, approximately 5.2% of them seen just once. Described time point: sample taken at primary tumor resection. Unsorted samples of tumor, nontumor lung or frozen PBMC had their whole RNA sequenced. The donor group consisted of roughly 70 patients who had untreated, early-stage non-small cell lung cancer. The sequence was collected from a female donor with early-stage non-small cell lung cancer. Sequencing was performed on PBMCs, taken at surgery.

The CDR3 region is CASSQAQGSEAFF. The DNA for the CDR3 is TGTGCCAGCAGCCAAGCACAGGGTTCTGAAGCTTTCTTT. This chain uses TRBV3-1 with TRBJ1-1; weak D call: TRBD1 (6 bases). CDR1 LGHDT and CDR2 YNNKEL come from the germline V gene (reference sequence). The CDR3 extends over 13 amino acids. V dropped 1 base and J dropped 6 bases, with 9 bases sitting between them.